This T cell receptor (beta chain) comes out of a study of shared clonotypes between healthy human individuals. Trimming pared 4 bases from V and 5 bases from J, leaving 16 bases between. From germline, CDR1 is SGHNT and CDR2 YYREEE (reference sequence). CDR3 size: 14 residues. The repertoire was sequenced with immunoSEQ multiplex PCR; TCRdb's copy has only in-frame clones and lacks some. The sample consists of about 680,000 clones, about 80% of them appearing once. The genes are TRBV5-4 and TRBJ2-7; perhaps TRBD2 as D (6 bases). The clonotype was recovered from a woman in her twenties or thirties in good health. Sequencing was carried out using memory CD4+ T cells sorted from blood. Subset in this sample: CD45RA-negative fraction. Here the CDR3 DNA reads TGTGCCAGCAGCCAAGAGCGGGCCGGGGACGAGCAGTACTTC. It yields the protein CASSQERAGDEQYF.